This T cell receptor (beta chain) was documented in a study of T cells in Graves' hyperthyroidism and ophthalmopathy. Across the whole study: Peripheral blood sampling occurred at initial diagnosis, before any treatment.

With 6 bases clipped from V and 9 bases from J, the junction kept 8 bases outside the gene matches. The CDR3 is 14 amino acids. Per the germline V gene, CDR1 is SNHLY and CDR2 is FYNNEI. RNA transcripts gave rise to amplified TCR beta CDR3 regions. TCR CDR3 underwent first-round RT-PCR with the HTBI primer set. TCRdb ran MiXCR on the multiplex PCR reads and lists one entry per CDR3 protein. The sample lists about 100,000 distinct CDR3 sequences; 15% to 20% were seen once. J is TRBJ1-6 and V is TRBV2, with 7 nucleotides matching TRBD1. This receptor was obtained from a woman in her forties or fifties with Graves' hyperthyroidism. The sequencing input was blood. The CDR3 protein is CASSPTGTISPLHF. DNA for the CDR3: TGTGCCAGCAGCCCGACAGGGACCATTTCACCCCTCCACTTT.